These 20 T cell receptor beta chains share one sample of origin, sequenced in a study of T cell responses to AZD1222 COVID-19 vaccine (dated by TCRdb to the early 2020s). This specimen's time point label, interpreted: baseline before first vaccination. The protocol used for the library was the immunoSEQ multiplex PCR assay. The table was pulled from immuneACCESS by TCRdb, which kept in-frame rearrangements only. Such tables lose some clones; where checked, under half of the loss comes from unresolved V genes, and the rest has no known cause. Within this sample are fewer than 120,000 clones, with about 87% of them counted one time only. The top ten constitute 1.6% of the sample. Specimen: peripheral blood, collected on day 0 of AZD1222 vaccination. The receptor set was obtained from an adult in good health.

This clone was recorded a few times. The chain is built from TRBV4-2 and TRBJ2-7; D is possibly TRBD2 (7 bases). Looked up from germline, CDR1 is LGHNA and CDR2 is YNFKEQ. The CDR3 runs to 15 residues. Between the trimmed V and J ends, which lost 1 base and 2 bases, there was a span of 12 bases. CDR3 protein: CASSQGRGGPYEQYF. DNA of the CDR3: TGTGCCAGCAGCCAAGGAAGGGGGGGACCCTACGAGCAGTACTTC.

The chain carries TRBV6-5 and TRBJ2-7; 15 positions match TRBD2. With V trimmed by 6 bases and J by 4 bases, 4 bases remained unmatched. The CDR3 covers 15 residues. The germline CDR1 and CDR2 sequences are MNHEY and SVGAGI. CDR3 bases: TGTGCCAGCAGATGGGGACTAGCGGGGGGTTACGAGCAGTACTTC. It specifies CASRWGLAGGYEQYF.

The chain recombines TRBV4-2 with TRBJ2-7; tentatively, D is TRBD2 (6 bases). Germline CDR1 LGHNA, CDR2 YNFKEQ. This CDR3 contains 15 residues. Trimming left V 0 bases short and J 2 bases short, with 11 bases between. This CDR3 reads CASSQEVSGPYEQYF. CDR3 sequence (DNA): TGTGCCAGCAGCCAAGAAGTTAGCGGACCCTACGAGCAGTACTTC.

This chain links TRBV6-6 with TRBJ1-3; tentative D call: TRBD1 (5 bases). The CDR3 is 15 amino acids. Germline V gene sequence: CDR1 MNHNY, CDR2 SVGAGI (reference sequence). The V end was cut by 4 bases, the J end by 3 bases, with 13 bases between. DNA for the CDR3: TGTGCCAGCAGTTCCAACCCAGGGATTGGAAACACCATATATTTT. It specifies CASSSNPGIGNTIYF.

The chain couples TRBV7-9 to TRBJ2-2; 7 bases are shared with TRBD2. V shed 8 bases, J shed 7 bases, and the junction held 1 base outside the gene matches. Germline loops: CDR1 SEHNR, CDR2 FQNEAQ (reference sequence). The CDR3 has 11 residues. The DNA for the CDR3 is TGTGCCAGCTGGGAGGGCGGGGAGCTGTTTTTT. Protein: CASWEGGELFF.

This clone was counted a single time. The rearrangement uses TRBV4-1 and TRBJ1-6; D call uncertain. Trimming left V 0 bases short and J 4 bases short, with 16 bases between. The germline gives CDR1 MGHRA, CDR2 YSYEKL. The CDR3 has 18 amino acids. The CDR3 reads CASSQDRRIRGYNSPLHF. The CDR3 coding sequence is TGCGCCAGCAGCCAAGACCGACGGATAAGAGGGTATAATTCACCCCTCCACTTT.

V is TRBV7-6 and J is TRBJ2-3; no firm D call. The ends were cut back, 2 bases at V and 4 bases at J, with 13 bases in the middle. Germline V gene sequence: CDR1 SGHVS, CDR2 FNYEAQ. This CDR3 spans 15 amino acids. CDR3 residues: CASSLRTDSADTQYF. Here the CDR3 DNA reads TGTGCCAGCAGCTTACGGACCGACTCAGCAGATACGCAGTATTTT. The complete variable domain, with remaining parts taken from reference TRBV7-6 and TRBJ2-3, reads GAGVSQSPRYKVTKRGQDVALRCDPISGHVSLYWYRQALGQGPEFLTYFNYEAQQDKSGLPNDRFSAERPEGSISTLTIQRTEQRDSAMYRCASSLRTDSADTQYFGPGTRLTVL.

This clone was observed a single time. In DNA, the CDR3 is TGTGCCAGCAGTGAGGGTCCGACAGGGAACTATGGCTACACCTTC. Its translation is CASSEGPTGNYGYTF. V gene TRBV6-1 combines with J gene TRBJ1-2; 7 bases align to TRBD1. There are 15 residues in the CDR3. Looked up from germline, CDR1 is MNHNS and CDR2 is SASEGT. The V gene end was trimmed by 3 bases and the J gene end by 2 bases; junction bases not matched to a gene: 6.

The rearrangement joins TRBV27 to TRBJ2-7; possibly TRBD1 or TRBD2 for D (5 bases each). The CDR3 totals 14 residues. Germline CDR1 is MNHEY and CDR2 is SMNVEV (reference sequence). Trimming shortened V by 4 bases and J by 2 bases, and 12 bases separated the two germline ends. CDR3 sequence reads: CASSSRDATYEQYF. Here the CDR3 DNA reads TGTGCCAGCAGTTCCCGGGACGCCACCTACGAGCAGTACTTC.

This chain links TRBV6-5 with TRBJ2-5; 12 bases are a match to TRBD2. Germline CDR1 MNHEY, CDR2 SVGAGI. Germline trimming cut 9 bases from V and 7 bases from J; bases unmatched to any gene: 12. This CDR3 region has 15 residues. CDR3 region: CASVLAGGLSGTQYF. CDR3 sequence (DNA): TGTGCCAGTGTCCTAGCGGGGGGGCTGTCGGGGACCCAGTACTTC.

V gene TRBV9 combines with J gene TRBJ2-4; TRBD2 matches 7 bases. This CDR3 is built from 16 residues. Germline V CDR1 and CDR2: SGDLS, YYNGEE. V lost 0 bases and J lost 3; bases outside the gene matches: 6. CDR3 sequence: CASSVGLSGVKNIQYF. The CDR3 DNA sequence: TGTGCCAGCAGCGTAGGTCTCAGCGGGGTCAAAAACATTCAGTACTTC.

The rearrangement uses TRBV10-3 and TRBJ1-2; D unresolved. This CDR3 spans 15 amino acids. V lost 3 bases to trimming and J lost 8 bases, with 19 bases between them. CDR1 and CDR2 (germline): ENHRY, SYGVKD. The CDR3 nucleotides are TGTGCCATCAGTGACCCGACTCCGGGAGGAGGCGGCTACACCTTC. Residues: CAISDPTPGGGGYTF.

The chain carries TRBV18 and TRBJ1-2; tentative D call: TRBD1 (5 bases). The V end was cut by 6 bases, the J end by 7 bases, with 18 bases between. The V gene's germline CDR1 is KGHSH and CDR2 LQKENI. There are 14 residues in the CDR3. CDR3 in DNA: TGTGCCAGCTCGGAAACACAAGGGACGGGTGGCTACACCTTC. Translating it yields CASSETQGTGGYTF.

CDR3 DNA sequence: TGTGCCAGCAGCTTAAGTCCCGGGGCCGCCATGATCACTGAAGCTTTCTTT. Encoded protein: CASSLSPGAAMITEAFF. This chain uses TRBV7-8 with TRBJ1-1; perhaps TRBD1 as D (5 bases). V gave up 2 bases and J gave up 4 bases, with 20 bases separating them. Germline CDR1 reads SGHVS; CDR2 reads FQNEAQ. The CDR3 totals 17 residues. The whole variable domain, remainder taken from reference TRBV7-8 and TRBJ1-1, is GAGVSQSPRYKVAKRGQDVALRCDPISGHVSLFWYQQALGQGPEFLTYFQNEAQLDKSGLPSDRFFAERPEGSVSTLKIQRTQQEDSAVYLCASSLSPGAAMITEAFFGQGTRLTVV.

A single count supports this clone. The chain links TRBV4-1 to TRBJ2-1; a possible D gene is TRBD1 (6 bases). The CDR3 is made up of 18 amino acids. Germline CDR1 is MGHRA and CDR2 is YSYEKL. With 1 base removed from V and 8 bases from J, the gap between germline ends came to 24 bases. Here the CDR3 DNA reads TGCGCCAGCAGCCAAGGGGGGCTTGGCGGGTTAAAGGCCTATGAGCAGTTCTTC. This translates into CASSQGGLGGLKAYEQFF.

The chain carries TRBV7-2 and TRBJ2-3; no definite D call. The CDR3 has 15 amino acids. CDR1 and CDR2 (germline): SGHTA, FQGNSA. V shed 1 base and J shed 0 bases, with 8 bases lying between them. The CDR3 DNA follows: TGTGCCAGCAGCTTAGTTTTCCCTAGCACAGATACGCAGTATTTT. This sequence encodes CASSLVFPSTDTQYF. Using reference TRBV7-2 and TRBJ2-3 for the parts outside the CDR3, the full variable domain is GAGVSQSPSNKVTEKGKDVELRCDPISGHTALYWYRQSLGQGLEFLIYFQGNSAPDKSGLPSDRFSAERTGGSVSTLTIQRTQQEDSAVYLCASSLVFPSTDTQYFGPGTRLTVL.

The sample holds a few counts of this clone. The chain couples TRBV10-2 to TRBJ2-4; weak D call: TRBD2 (6 bases). The CDR3 runs 15 residues. Trimming left V 2 bases short and J 0 bases short, with 8 bases between. Germline assignment: CDR1 WSHSY and CDR2 SAAADI. The CDR3 loop reads CASSEGGLAKNIQYF. CDR3 bases: TGCGCCAGCAGTGAGGGGGGGTTAGCCAAAAACATTCAGTACTTC.

The rearrangement joins TRBV5-1 to TRBJ1-6; D not resolved. V dropped 5 bases and J dropped 7 bases, with 16 bases sitting between them. The germline gives CDR1 SGHRS, CDR2 YFSETQ. The CDR3 is 15 residues long. CDR3 DNA sequence: TGCGCCAGCAGTCGCGTCAGGATAGGGAATTCACCCCTCCACTTT. As protein: CASSRVRIGNSPLHF. The full variable domain, with the rest looked up from reference TRBV5-1 and TRBJ1-6, is KAGVTQTPRYLIKTRGQQVTLSCSPISGHRSVSWYQQTPGQGLQFLFEYFSETQRNKGNFPGRFSGRQFSNSRSEMNVSTLELGDSALYLCASSRVRIGNSPLHFGNGTRLTVT.

In this sample, this clone turned up a few times. The chain couples TRBV29-1 to TRBJ1-2; D is uncertain. Germline-derived CDR1 and CDR2 are SQVTM and ANQGSEA. The CDR3 is made up of 17 amino acids. Between the trimmed V and J ends, which lost 4 bases and 4 bases, there was a span of 25 bases. The CDR3 is CSVGPDGSVPVGYGYTF. The CDR3 coding sequence is TGCAGCGTTGGACCCGACGGCTCCGTCCCGGTCGGCTATGGCTACACCTTC.

This sequence joins TRBV6-5 and TRBJ2-7; the D gene could be TRBD1 or TRBD2 (5 bases each). Trimming left V 4 bases short and J 2 bases short, with 12 bases between. From germline, CDR1 is MNHEY and CDR2 SVGAGI. This CDR3 region has 14 residues. CDR3 bases: TGTGCCAGCAGTTCAACTTGGGGACCCTACGAGCAGTACTTC. It codes for CASSSTWGPYEQYF.